Shown below are 9 T cell receptor beta chains from a single sample sequenced in a study of cytomegalovirus exposure and HLA in healthy donors. In the PCR, 60 Vbeta and 13 Jbeta primers were used. The repertoire was sequenced with immunoSEQ multiplex PCR; TCRdb's copy has only in-frame clones and lacks some. Of 190,000 or so clones listed, over 80% are singletons. Sequencing was carried out using PBMCs. Receptors were obtained from a man aged 45-65 years in good health and CMV-seronegative.

The chain joins TRBV7-8 to TRBJ2-1; 9 nucleotides align to TRBD2. The CDR3 loop spans 15 amino acids. Trimming took 4 bases from V and 12 from J; bases not matched to a gene: 13. Germline assignment: CDR1 SGHVS and CDR2 FQNEAQ. The CDR3 region has the DNA TGTGCCAGCAGCTCAACAGTACTAGCGGGCCCGGGGCAGTTCTTC. Translated, it gives CASSSTVLAGPGQFF. Variable domain in full (rest from reference TRBV7-8 and TRBJ2-1): GAGVSQSPRYKVAKRGQDVALRCDPISGHVSLFWYQQALGQGPEFLTYFQNEAQLDKSGLPSDRFFAERPEGSVSTLKIQRTQQEDSAVYLCASSSTVLAGPGQFFGPGTRLTVL.

This clone was counted a single time. The chain combines TRBV2 with TRBJ2-1; unclear D gene. The CDR3 is 14 amino acids. V gave up 7 bases and J gave up 2 bases, with 12 bases separating them. Per germline, CDR1 SNHLY and CDR2 FYNNEI. The CDR3 protein is CASTLDPTYNEQFF. The CDR3 bases are TGTGCCAGCACCCTAGACCCTACCTACAATGAGCAGTTCTTC.

The genes are TRBV18 and TRBJ2-7; no clear D. The CDR3 spans 14 residues. The germline V and J ends were trimmed by 2 bases and 7 bases, with 15 bases remaining between them. Germline V gene sequence: CDR1 KGHSH, CDR2 LQKENI. The CDR3 nucleotides are TGTGCCAGCTCACCAACGGCCAACTACGGGGAGCAGTACTTC. As protein: CASSPTANYGEQYF.

V is TRBV7-2 and J is TRBJ2-3; 9 nucleotides align to TRBD2. Looked up from germline, CDR1 is SGHTA and CDR2 is FQGNSA. V lost 1 base, J lost 4 bases, and 6 bases stayed unmatched. This CDR3 spans 16 amino acids. DNA for the CDR3: TGTGCCAGCAGCTTAGAGGCGGGGGGGCAGTCAGATACGCAGTATTTT. Translating it yields CASSLEAGGQSDTQYF. Supplemented by reference TRBV7-2 and TRBJ2-3, the full variable domain reads GAGVSQSPSNKVTEKGKDVELRCDPISGHTALYWYRQSLGQGLEFLIYFQGNSAPDKSGLPSDRFSAERTGGSVSTLTIQRTQQEDSAVYLCASSLEAGGQSDTQYFGPGTRLTVL.

The V call is TRBV7-2, the J call TRBJ1-2; D gene uncertain. V dropped 4 bases and J dropped 8 bases, with 14 bases sitting between them. Germline lookup yields CDR1 SGHTA and CDR2 FQGNSA. The CDR3 sequence is 13 residues long. The DNA for the CDR3 is TGTGCCAGCAGCTCGTCGACAAATCGGGGCTACACCTTC. It translates to CASSSSTNRGYTF.

The V and J genes are TRBV6-4 and TRBJ2-1, with D possibly TRBD1 on 5 matching bases. Trimming took off 2 bases at V and 5 bases at J, with 7 bases between the two ends. The CDR3 totals 13 residues. Per germline, CDR1 MRHNA and CDR2 SNTAGT. CDR3 in amino acids: CASSDKGHNEQFF. The CDR3, as DNA: TGTGCCAGCAGTGACAAGGGGCACAATGAGCAGTTCTTC.

This chain links TRBV28 with TRBJ1-5; a possible D gene is TRBD1 (6 bases). Looked up from germline, CDR1 is MDHEN and CDR2 is SYDVKM. The CDR3 is 13 residues long. V was trimmed by 7 bases and J by 4 bases, leaving 11 bases between them. This CDR3 is CASTGQINQPQHF. The CDR3 DNA is TGTGCCAGCACAGGACAGATAAATCAGCCCCAGCATTTT.

The genes are TRBV7-2 and TRBJ2-3; TRBD2 aligns across 9 bases. Germline CDR1 SGHTA, CDR2 FQGNSA. The CDR3 consists of 17 residues. Trimming cost V 0 bases and J 1 base; bases outside gene matches: 5. CDR3 residues: CASSLAGRGGGTDTQYF. The CDR3 coding sequence is TGTGCCAGCAGCTTAGCGGGGCGGGGGGGCGGCACAGATACGCAGTATTTT.

CDR3 in DNA: TGTGCCAGCACCCAGGGGGCGGGGGCAGATACGCAGTATTTT. Protein: CASTQGAGADTQYF. The rearrangement uses TRBV7-2 and TRBJ2-3, with D maybe TRBD1 (8 bases). V lost 7 bases to trimming and J lost 4 bases, with 15 bases between them. The germline gives CDR1 SGHTA, CDR2 FQGNSA. This CDR3 is built from 14 residues.